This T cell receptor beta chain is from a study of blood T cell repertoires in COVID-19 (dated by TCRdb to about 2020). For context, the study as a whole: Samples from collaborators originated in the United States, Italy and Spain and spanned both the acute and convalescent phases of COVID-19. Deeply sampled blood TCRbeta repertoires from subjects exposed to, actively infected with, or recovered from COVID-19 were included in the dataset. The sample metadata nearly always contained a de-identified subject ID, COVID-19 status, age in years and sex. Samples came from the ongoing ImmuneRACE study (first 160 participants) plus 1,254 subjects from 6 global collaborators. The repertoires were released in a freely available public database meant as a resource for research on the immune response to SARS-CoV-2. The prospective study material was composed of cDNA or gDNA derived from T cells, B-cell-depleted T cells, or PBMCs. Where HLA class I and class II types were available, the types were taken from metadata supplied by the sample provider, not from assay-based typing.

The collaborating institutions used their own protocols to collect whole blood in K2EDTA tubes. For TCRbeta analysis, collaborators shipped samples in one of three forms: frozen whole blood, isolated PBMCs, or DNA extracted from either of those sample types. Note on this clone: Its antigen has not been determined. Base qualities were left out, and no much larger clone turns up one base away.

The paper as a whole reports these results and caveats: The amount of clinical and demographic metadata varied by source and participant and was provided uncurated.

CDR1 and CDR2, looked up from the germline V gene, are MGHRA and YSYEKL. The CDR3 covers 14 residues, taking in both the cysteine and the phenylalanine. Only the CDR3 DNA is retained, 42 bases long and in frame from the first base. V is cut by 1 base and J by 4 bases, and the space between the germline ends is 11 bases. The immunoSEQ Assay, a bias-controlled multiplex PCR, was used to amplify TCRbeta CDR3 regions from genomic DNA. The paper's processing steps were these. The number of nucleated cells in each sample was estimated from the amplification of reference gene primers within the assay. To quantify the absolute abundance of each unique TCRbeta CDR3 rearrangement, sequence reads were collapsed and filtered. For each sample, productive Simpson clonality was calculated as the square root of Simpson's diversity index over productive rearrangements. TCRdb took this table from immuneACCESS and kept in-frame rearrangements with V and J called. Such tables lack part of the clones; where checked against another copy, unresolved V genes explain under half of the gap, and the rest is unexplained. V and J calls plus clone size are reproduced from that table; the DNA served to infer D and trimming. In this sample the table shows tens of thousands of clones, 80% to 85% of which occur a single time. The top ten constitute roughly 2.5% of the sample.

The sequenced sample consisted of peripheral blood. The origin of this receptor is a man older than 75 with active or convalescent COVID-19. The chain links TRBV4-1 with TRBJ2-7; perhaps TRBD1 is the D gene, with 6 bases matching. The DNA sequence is TGCGCCAGCAGCCAAGCGGGACAACCATACGAGCAGTACTTC. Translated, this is CASSQAGQPYEQYF.